This record concerns one TCR beta chain sequence. These data belong to a study of shared T cell receptors in the human thymus. Trimming pared 0 bases from V and 4 bases from J, leaving 7 bases between. This CDR3 comprises 14 residues. From germline, CDR1 is LNHNV and CDR2 YYDKDF (reference sequence). Here immunoSEQ multiplex PCR was the method, and the copy in TCRdb shows in-frame clones only, minus some. The repertoire holds hundreds of thousands of clones, approximately 88% seen once, with 0.0095% to 0.011% in the top ten. Separately, the same data were catalogued under a study of human thymus T cells. That work states: Thymus specimens were resections from corrective heart surgery. Seemingly biased V and J gene usage marked thymic and blood repertoires.

V is TRBV15 and J is TRBJ1-5; no definite D call. Sequenced: thymocytes. The source of this sequence is a boy under three years old with a congenital heart defect. The CDR3 bases are TGTGCCACCAGCAGAGAAGGAGGGAATCAGCCCCAGCATTTT. This gives the protein CATSREGGNQPQHF.